The 26 T cell receptor beta chains below come from one sample, sequenced in a study of PD-L1 blockade in urothelial cancer. This table comes from immunoSEQ multiplex PCR, and its TCRdb copy is limited to in-frame clones, with some not included. The repertoire holds 60,000 to 80,000 clones, with about 90% as singletons. This sample's time point: peripheral blood 6 weeks after treatment start. This material consisted of PBMCs, taken around atezolizumab (anti-PD-L1) treatment. These receptors were obtained from a man in his fifties or sixties with urothelial cancer.

The chain joins TRBV5-1 to TRBJ2-1, with D possibly TRBD2 on 6 matching bases. This CDR3 has 11 residues. V was shortened by 7 bases and J by 5 bases, with 7 bases between the two germline ends. Germline V gene data show CDR1 as SGHRS and CDR2 as YFSETQ. CDR3 nucleotides: TGCGCCAGCCGGGAGAACAATGAGCAGTTCTTC. Amino acids: CASRENNEQFF.

The V call is TRBV4-3, the J call TRBJ1-2; TRBD1 matches at 7 bases. Looked up from germline, CDR1 is LGHNA and CDR2 is YSLEER. The V segment lost 2 bases and the J segment 1 base; nucleotides outside the gene matches: 22. The CDR3 loop spans 21 amino acids. The CDR3 nucleotides read TGCGCCAGCAGCCAAAACGGATGGGATGAACCGGGACAGAGGGTTAACTATGGCTACACCTTC. This encodes CASSQNGWDEPGQRVNYGYTF.

The chain links TRBV5-4 to TRBJ2-3; maybe TRBD2 (5 bases). This CDR3 region has 15 residues. Germline CDR1 reads SGHNT; CDR2 reads YYREEE (reference sequence). With 0 bases removed from V and 2 bases from J, the gap between germline ends came to 10 bases. The CDR3 spells CASSLDPGITDTQYF. CDR3 coding DNA: TGTGCCAGCAGCTTGGATCCGGGGATCACAGATACGCAGTATTTT.

V and J are TRBV6-5 and TRBJ2-7; D might be TRBD1 (6 bases). V lost 2 bases to trimming and J lost 0 bases, with 11 bases between them. Germline values: CDR1 MNHEY, CDR2 SVGAGI. The CDR3 contains 15 residues. CDR3 protein: CASSYRQGSSYEQYF. The CDR3 DNA follows: TGTGCCAGCAGTTACAGGCAGGGGAGCTCCTACGAGCAGTACTTC.

The chain links TRBV7-3 to TRBJ2-2, with 7 bases aligning to TRBD1. CDR1 is SGHTA, CDR2 FQGTGA, per germline. The V and J ends lost 2 bases and 5 bases, in that order; junction bases with no gene match: 2. This CDR3 has 14 residues. CDR3 nucleotides: TGTGCCAGCAGCTTACAGGGGGTGACCGGGGAGCTGTTTTTT. This encodes CASSLQGVTGELFF. The full variable domain, in which reference TRBV7-3 and TRBJ2-2 provide the parts outside the CDR3, is GAGVSQTPSNKVTEKGKYVELRCDPISGHTALYWYRQSLGQGPEFLIYFQGTGAADDSGLPNDRFFAVRPEGSVSTLKIQRTERGDSAVYLCASSLQGVTGELFFGEGSRLTVL.

The chain uses TRBV27 and TRBJ2-5, with 9 bases aligning to TRBD1. CDR1 and CDR2 from the germline V gene are MNHEY and SMNVEV (reference sequence). Losses at the gene ends were 5 bases for V and 9 bases for J; bases not matched to a gene: 10. The CDR3 runs to 14 residues. CDR3 region: CASSGQGTRGAQYF. The CDR3 nucleotides read TGTGCCAGCAGTGGACAGGGGACGCGAGGGGCCCAGTACTTC.

The chain uses TRBV12-5 and TRBJ2-1, with D hard to call. The CDR3 is 13 residues long. Germline V gives CDR1 LGHNT, CDR2 FRNRAP. Trimming took off 0 bases at V and 6 bases at J, with 6 bases between the two ends. The CDR3 region has the DNA TGTGCTAGTGGTTTGGTACCGGGCAATGAGCAGTTCTTC. Translated: CASGLVPGNEQFF.

This sequence joins TRBV6-6 and TRBJ2-5, with D perhaps matching TRBD2 (5 bases). The CDR3 is made up of 13 amino acids. CDR1 is MNHNY, CDR2 SVGAGI, per germline (reference sequence). V was trimmed by 5 bases and J by 4 bases, leaving 11 bases between them. For the CDR3, the DNA is TGTGCCAGCAGTCAGAACCGGGGAGAGACCCAGTACTTC. This translates into CASSQNRGETQYF.

This rearrangement joins TRBV11-3 to TRBJ2-7; D remains unclear. The CDR3 sequence is 13 residues long. V was shortened by 3 bases and J by 3 bases, with 9 bases between the two germline ends. The V gene's germline CDR1 is SGHNT and CDR2 YENEEA. Here the CDR3 DNA reads TGTGCCAGCAGCTTTACGGAGATCTACGAGCAGTACTTC. Its protein product is CASSFTEIYEQYF.

This clone showed up just a few times. The chain carries TRBV6-6 and TRBJ2-7; TRBD1 agrees at 7 bases. Per germline, CDR1 MNHNY and CDR2 SVGAGI (reference sequence). This CDR3 is 11 amino acids long. V lost 6 bases to trimming and J lost 5 bases; unmatched junction nucleotides: 1. CDR3 amino acids: CASRTGDEQYF. The CDR3 bases are TGTGCCAGCAGAACAGGGGACGAGCAGTACTTC.

This clone was detected only once. The chain employs TRBV4-1 and TRBJ1-2, with 9 nucleotides matching TRBD1. Germline trimming cut 4 bases from V and 7 bases from J; bases unmatched to any gene: 4. The CDR3 is 13 residues long. Germline V lookup: CDR1 MGHRA, CDR2 YSYEKL. The CDR3 coding sequence is TGCGCCAGCAGCCCAACAGGGGGCCGTGGCTACACCTTC. As protein: CASSPTGGRGYTF.

The count of this clone is one. The rearrangement joins TRBV7-9 to TRBJ2-7, with D uncertain. Trimming removed 3 bases from V and 3 bases from J, with 9 bases in between. The CDR3 is made up of 13 amino acids. The germline V gene has CDR1 SEHNR and CDR2 FQNEAQ (reference sequence). The CDR3 bases are TGTGCCAGCAGCTTTACGACAAGCTACGAGCAGTACTTC. It specifies CASSFTTSYEQYF.

As regards this clone: Other DNA sequences of this sample code for an identical CDR3. The chain carries TRBV4-2 and TRBJ2-7; 10 nucleotides align to TRBD1. This CDR3 is built from 16 residues. V lost 1 base, J lost 3 bases, and 6 bases stayed unmatched. CDR1 LGHNA and CDR2 YNFKEQ come from the germline V gene. The CDR3: CASSQGSGTGVYEQYF. The CDR3 DNA is TGTGCCAGCAGCCAAGGGTCCGGGACAGGGGTCTACGAGCAGTACTTC.

V usage is TRBV14 and J usage is TRBJ2-3; 10 bases fit TRBD2. This CDR3 has 14 residues. The V and J ends lost 4 bases and 4 bases, in that order; junction bases with no gene match: 2. Germline V gives CDR1 SGHDN, CDR2 FVKESK. The DNA of the CDR3 is TGTGCCAGCAGCCGTAGCGGGGGGTCAGATACGCAGTATTTT. Protein sequence: CASSRSGGSDTQYF.

The V and J genes are TRBV7-2 and TRBJ1-2; D gene uncertain. Germline V lookup: CDR1 SGHTA, CDR2 FQGNSA. Trimming took 5 bases from V and 3 from J, leaving 10 bases between them. The CDR3 is made up of 13 amino acids. The CDR3 spells CASSDKIHYGYTF. The CDR3, as DNA: TGTGCCAGCAGCGACAAGATCCACTATGGCTACACCTTC.

The rearrangement joins TRBV7-2 to TRBJ2-7; D call uncertain. CDR1 and CDR2 (germline): SGHTA, FQGNSA. The CDR3 is 14 residues long. Trimming left V 1 base short and J 6 bases short, with 13 bases between. The CDR3 nucleotides are TGTGCCAGCAGCTTAGGCTACTCGGGTCGCGAGCAGTACTTC. It yields the protein CASSLGYSGREQYF.

This chain's CDR3 is CASRQGHGTYNEQFF. CDR3 bases: TGTGCCAGCAGACAGGGACACGGTACCTACAATGAGCAGTTCTTC. The chain is built from TRBV7-8 and TRBJ2-1; a possible D gene is TRBD1 (6 bases). Germline CDR1 reads SGHVS; CDR2 reads FQNEAQ. The CDR3 covers 15 residues. The V and J ends lost 6 bases and 2 bases respectively, with 14 bases between them. Supplemented by reference TRBV7-8 and TRBJ2-1, the full variable domain reads GAGVSQSPRYKVAKRGQDVALRCDPISGHVSLFWYQQALGQGPEFLTYFQNEAQLDKSGLPSDRFFAERPEGSVSTLKIQRTQQEDSAVYLCASRQGHGTYNEQFFGPGTRLTVL.

CDR3 loop: CASSPPRKREGLGQYF. CDR3 in DNA: TGTGCCAGCAGCCCCCCTCGTAAGCGGGAGGGCCTCGGGCAGTACTTC. V and J are TRBV21-1 and TRBJ2-7; TRBD2 is taken as the D call from the table, unchecked against the DNA. TRBV21-1 is listed as a pseudogene. The CDR3 totals 16 residues.

This chain links TRBV7-9 with TRBJ1-4; no clear D. Germline assignment: CDR1 SEHNR and CDR2 FQNEAQ (reference sequence). The CDR3 contains 15 residues. V was trimmed by 2 bases and J by 0 bases, leaving 7 bases between them. The CDR3 protein is CASSLFRPTNEKLFF. Written as DNA, the CDR3 is TGTGCCAGCAGCTTATTCCGTCCAACTAATGAAAAACTGTTTTTT.

The table lists this clone with a count of one. This specimen includes other DNA sequences encoding the same CDR3. The rearrangement uses TRBV5-4 and TRBJ2-7; D gene ambiguous. The germline V gene has CDR1 SGHNT and CDR2 YYREEE (reference sequence). The V and J ends lost 3 bases and 4 bases respectively, with 8 bases between them. This CDR3 is 12 amino acids long. CDR3 in DNA: TGTGCCAGCAGCTCATCGAGTTACGAGCAGTACTTC. Its protein product is CASSSSSYEQYF.

The chain employs TRBV11-2 and TRBJ2-5; D may be TRBD2 (5 bases). The germline V gene encodes CDR1 SGHAT and CDR2 FQNNGV. The V end was cut by 1 base, the J end by 2 bases, with 8 bases between. The CDR3 is 14 amino acids. The CDR3 here is CASSLVRGQETQYF. The CDR3 DNA reads as TGTGCCAGCAGCTTAGTCCGGGGACAAGAGACCCAGTACTTC.

V gene TRBV15 combines with J gene TRBJ1-3, with D hard to call. Germline CDR1 reads LNHNV; CDR2 reads YYDKDF (reference sequence). The CDR3 runs to 16 residues. Trimming left V 4 bases short and J 3 bases short, with 16 bases between. The CDR3 coding sequence is TGTGCCACCAGCATTTCGGGGTCGTACGATGGAAACACCATATATTTT. As protein: CATSISGSYDGNTIYF.

This chain links TRBV28 with TRBJ1-5; 9 bases align to TRBD1. This CDR3 contains 16 residues. J was trimmed by 6 bases and V by 0 bases; bases with no gene match: 6. In germline, CDR1 is MDHEN, CDR2 SYDVKM. The DNA for the CDR3 is TGTGCCAGCAGTTTATGGGGACAGGGTTCAGGTCAGCCCCAGCATTTT. This encodes CASSLWGQGSGQPQHF. Full variable domain (rest looked up from reference TRBV28 and TRBJ1-5): DVKVTQSSRYLVKRTGEKVFLECVQDMDHENMFWYRQDPGLGLRLIYFSYDVKMKEKGDIPEGYSVSREKKERFSLILESASTNQTSMYLCASSLWGQGSGQPQHFGDGTRLSIL.

This clone is a singleton in its sample. DNA for the CDR3: TGTGCCAGTAGTATACTCCCCGGCTCCTACAATGAGCAGTTCTTC. Protein sequence: CASSILPGSYNEQFF. The J gene is TRBJ2-1, the V gene TRBV19; the D is unclear. V dropped 2 bases and J dropped 0 bases, with 8 bases sitting between them. The CDR3 extends over 15 amino acids. The germline V gene encodes CDR1 LNHDA and CDR2 SQIVND (reference sequence). Variable domain in full (rest from reference TRBV19 and TRBJ2-1): DGGITQSPKYLFRKEGQNVTLSCEQNLNHDAMYWYRQDPGQGLRLIYYSQIVNDFQKGDIAEGYSVSREKKESFPLTVTSAQKNPTAFYLCASSILPGSYNEQFFGPGTRLTVL.

The chain recombines TRBV6-5 with TRBJ1-2; D gene uncertain. Trimming took 2 bases from V and 0 from J, leaving 4 bases between them. CDR1 is MNHEY, CDR2 SVGAGI, per germline. This CDR3 has 13 residues. CDR3 DNA: TGTGCCAGCAGTTACGTAGCTAACTATGGCTACACCTTC. Its protein is CASSYVANYGYTF.

The chain couples TRBV5-1 to TRBJ2-3, with a possible D match to TRBD1 (5 bases). The CDR3 spans 15 residues. Germline CDR1 SGHRS, CDR2 YFSETQ. V lost 0 bases to trimming and J lost 2 bases, with 10 bases between them. The CDR3 bases are TGCGCCAGCAGCTTGGTTGGGGCGACCACAGATACGCAGTATTTT. Its protein is CASSLVGATTDTQYF.